This T cell receptor (beta chain) appears in the sequencing data of a study of tumor-infiltrating lymphocytes in primary liver carcinoma. Across the whole study: Regardless of tissue type, samples showed similar yields of roughly 3.5 to 7.13 million productive TCRbeta reads.

On this clonotype: One end of the junction fails to match germline, which may point to a read error.

DNA and RNA were both co-extracted from about 19-30 mg of bulk tissue that had not been sorted. A primer in the constant region served to generate TCR beta cDNA from roughly 450 ng of total RNA. Amplification in three nested multiplex PCR rounds with slightly modified ARM-PCR gave rise to TCR beta libraries. Both of the initial two PCR rounds ran for nine to ten cycles and employed TRBV1-TRBV30 forward primers alongside a C-beta reverse primer. TCRdb used MiXCR to reprocess the multiplex PCR reads, holding one entry per CDR3 protein. The top ten hold around 50% of the sample, which has fewer than 75,000 distinct CDR3 sequences, 60% to 85% seen once. This CDR3 contains 18 residues. Germline V gene lookup returns CDR1 LGHNA and CDR2 YNFKEQ.

V is TRBV4-2 and J is TRBJ2-3; 10 positions match TRBD2. The receptor's source is a man aged 40-50 years with primary liver carcinoma and hepatitis B virus infection. The sequenced sample was liver tumor tissue from sampling region 2. Subset here: tumor region T2, inferior pole. The CDR3 nucleotides read TGCGCCAGCAGCCAAGTGGCGCTTCCAGCGGGAGGGACAGATACGCAGTATTTT. It codes for CASSQVALPAGGTDTQYF.